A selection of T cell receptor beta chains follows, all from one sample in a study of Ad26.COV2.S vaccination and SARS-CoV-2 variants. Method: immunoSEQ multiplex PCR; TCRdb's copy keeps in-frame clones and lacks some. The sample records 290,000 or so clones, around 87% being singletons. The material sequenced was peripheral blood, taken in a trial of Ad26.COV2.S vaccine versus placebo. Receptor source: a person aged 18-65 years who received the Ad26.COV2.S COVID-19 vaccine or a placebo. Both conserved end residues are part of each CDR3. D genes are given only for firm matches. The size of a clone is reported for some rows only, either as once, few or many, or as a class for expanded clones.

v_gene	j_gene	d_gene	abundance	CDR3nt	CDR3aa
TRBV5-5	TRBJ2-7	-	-	TGTGCCAGCAGCTTGGCACCAATATCCTACGAGCAGTACTTC	CASSLAPISYEQYF
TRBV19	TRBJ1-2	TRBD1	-	TGTGCCAGTAGTACAGACAGGGGGCAAGACTATGGCTACACCTTC	CASSTDRGQDYGYTF
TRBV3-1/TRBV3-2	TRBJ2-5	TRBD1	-	TGTGCCAGCAGCCTCAGAATTACAGGGGGCCAAGAGACCCAGTACTTC	CASSLRITGGQETQYF
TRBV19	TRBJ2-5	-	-	TGTGCCAGTAGTATAATAGGGGGAGGGGAGACCCAGTACTTC	CASSIIGGGETQYF
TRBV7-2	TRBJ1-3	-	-	TGTGCCAGCAGCTTAGGAATCTCTGGAAACACCATATATTTT	CASSLGISGNTIYF
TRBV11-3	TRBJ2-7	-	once	TGTGCCAGCAGCTCGACAACAGGAGGCGAGCAGTACTTC	CASSSTTGGEQYF
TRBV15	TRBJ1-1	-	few	TGTGCCACCAGCAGAGACGTAGTGAACACTGAAGCTTTCTTT	CATSRDVVNTEAFF
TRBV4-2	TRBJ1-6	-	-	TGTGCCAGCAGGCAACCTACCGGATCGCTCGTATATAATTCACCCCTCCACTTT	CASRQPTGSLVYNSPLHF
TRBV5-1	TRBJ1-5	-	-	TGCGCCAGCAGTCCGGGTCTTAGCAATCAGCCCCAGCATTTT	CASSPGLSNQPQHF
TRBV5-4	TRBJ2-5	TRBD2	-	TGTGCCAGCAGCTTTAGCGGGAGAGGTGAGACCCAGTACTTC	CASSFSGRGETQYF
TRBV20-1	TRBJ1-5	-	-	TGCAGTGACCGACAGGTACAGCCCCAGCATTTT	CSDRQVQPQHF
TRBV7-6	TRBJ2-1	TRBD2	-	TGTGCCAGCAGCTTGAGCGGGGTAGCTGGTGAGCAGTTCTTC	CASSLSGVAGEQFF
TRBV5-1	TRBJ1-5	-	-	TGCGCCAGCAGCTTGTATGGGGGAAGCAATCAGCCCCAGCATTTT	CASSLYGGSNQPQHF
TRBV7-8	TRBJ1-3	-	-	TGTGCCAGCAGCTTATTAACTGGAAACACCATATATTTT	CASSLLTGNTIYF
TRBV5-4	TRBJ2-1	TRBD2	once	TGTGCCAGCAGGGCGGGAGGGAGCTCCTACAATGAGCAGTTCTTC	CASRAGGSSYNEQFF
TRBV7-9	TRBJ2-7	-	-	TGTGCCAGCAGCTCCGGGACTCTCACAGACTTC	CASSSGTLTDF
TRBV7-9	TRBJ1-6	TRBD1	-	TGTGCCAGCGATGCAGCCGGGACAGTTCCTTCACCCCTCCACTTT	CASDAAGTVPSPLHF
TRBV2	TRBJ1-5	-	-	TGTGCCAGCAGTCCCGAACAGGGAGGTCATCAGCCCCAGCATTTT	CASSPEQGGHQPQHF
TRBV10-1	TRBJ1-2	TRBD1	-	TGCGCCAGCAGCGCCGTAGGAATTTGTTCGGGACAGGGGAGGGATGGCTACACCTTC	CASSAVGICSGQGRDGYTF
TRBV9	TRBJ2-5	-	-	TGTGCCAGCAGCCCTGGGGGGACCTCGCAAGAGACCCAGTACTTC	CASSPGGTSQETQYF
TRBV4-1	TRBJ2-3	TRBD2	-	TGCGCCAGCAGCCCCATAGCGGGGGAGGTAGATACGCAGTATTTT	CASSPIAGEVDTQYF
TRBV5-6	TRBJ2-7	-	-	TGTGCCAGCAGCTTAGCAGGGGCTTTCGAGCAGTACTTC	CASSLAGAFEQYF
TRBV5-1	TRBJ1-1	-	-	TGCGCCAGCAGCTTGCAGGGCCGTGGGGCGAACACTGAAGCTTTCTTT	CASSLQGRGANTEAFF
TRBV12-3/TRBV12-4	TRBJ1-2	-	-	TGTGCCAGCAGTTTGGAAGGGTATGGCTACACCTTC	CASSLEGYGYTF
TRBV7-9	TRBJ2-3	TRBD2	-	TGTGCCAGCAGCCCGACTAGCGGCTTTTCAACAGATACGCAGTATTTT	CASSPTSGFSTDTQYF
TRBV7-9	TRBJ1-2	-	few	TGTGCCAGCAGCTTAGAAGGGTTCTATGGCTACACCTTC	CASSLEGFYGYTF
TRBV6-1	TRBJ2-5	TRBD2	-	TGTGCCAGCAGTGACCCGTTAGCGGGAGCAGAGACCCAGTACTTC	CASSDPLAGAETQYF
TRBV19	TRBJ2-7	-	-	TGTGCCAGTAGTAGAAGTCAGTATTCCTACGAGCAGTACTTC	CASSRSQYSYEQYF
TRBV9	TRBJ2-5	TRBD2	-	TGTGCCAGCAGCGTAGATTTAGCGGGGGGCCAAGAGACCCAGTACTTC	CASSVDLAGGQETQYF
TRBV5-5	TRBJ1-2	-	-	TGTGCCAGCAGCTCGGACAGTAACTATGGCTACACCTTC	CASSSDSNYGYTF
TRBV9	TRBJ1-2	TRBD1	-	TGTGCCAGCAGCGTAGACCCTGACAGGGGCTATGGCTACACCTTC	CASSVDPDRGYGYTF
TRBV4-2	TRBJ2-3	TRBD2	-	TGTGCCAGCAGCCAAGCTAAGCGGGGGGATTCAGATACGCAGTATTTT	CASSQAKRGDSDTQYF
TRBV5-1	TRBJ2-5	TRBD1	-	TGCGCCAGCAGCCAAATGGGACAGGGGGAAGAGACCCAGTACTTC	CASSQMGQGEETQYF
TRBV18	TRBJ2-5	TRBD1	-	TGTGCCAGCTCACCCCCGGACAGGCGAGAGACCCAGTACTTC	CASSPPDRRETQYF
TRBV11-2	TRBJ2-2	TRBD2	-	TGTGCCAGCAGCTTAGTTGACGCGGGACTACGGACCACCGGGGAGCTGTTTTTT	CASSLVDAGLRTTGELFF
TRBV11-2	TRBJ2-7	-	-	TGTGCCAGCAGCTTAGGAGGGAAGGTTGGTGAGCAGTACTTC	CASSLGGKVGEQYF
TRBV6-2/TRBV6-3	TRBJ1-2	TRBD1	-	TGTGCCAGCAGTTACCCCGGGACAGGGGAGGCTGGCTACACCTTC	CASSYPGTGEAGYTF
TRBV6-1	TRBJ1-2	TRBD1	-	TGTGCCAGCAGTGACATCACTGGGACAGGGCTCCACTATGGCTACACCTTC	CASSDITGTGLHYGYTF
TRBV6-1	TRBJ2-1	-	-	TGTGCCAGCAGTGATAGGGTTGTCTCCTACAATGAGCAGTTCTTC	CASSDRVVSYNEQFF
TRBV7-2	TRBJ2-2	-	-	TGTGCCAGCAGCTTTGTGGGACCGGACACCGGGGAGCTGTTTTTT	CASSFVGPDTGELFF
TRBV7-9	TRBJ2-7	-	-	TGTGCCAGCAGCGCCTCTAGGTACGAGCAGTACTTC	CASSASRYEQYF
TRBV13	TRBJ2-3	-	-	TGTGCCAGCACAGACGGGGACAGCGGGTGGGATACGCAGTATTTT	CASTDGDSGWDTQYF
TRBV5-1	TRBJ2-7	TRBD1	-	TGCGCCAGCAGCCCGCAAGTGGACAGGGGGTTTTTTGAGCAGTACTTC	CASSPQVDRGFFEQYF
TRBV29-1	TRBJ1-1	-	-	TGCAGCTGCGTCGCGGGATATGCTGACACTGAAGCTTTCTTT	CSCVAGYADTEAFF
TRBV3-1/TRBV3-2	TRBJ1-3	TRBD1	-	TGTGCCAGCAGCGACAGGGGGCTCGGAAACACCATATATTTT	CASSDRGLGNTIYF